This T cell receptor (beta chain) is drawn from a study of CD8+ T cells in alopecia areata. In each case, RNA was isolated and then reverse transcribed into cDNA as the sequencing template. Data came from immunoSEQ multiplex PCR; TCRdb stores just in-frame clones and leaves some out. The sample lists roughly 230,000 clones, less than 50% seen once, with 2% to 3% in the top ten. As for treatment: oral pan-JAK inhibitor, 5-10 mg twice daily. CDR1 is SNHLY and CDR2 is FYNNEI in the germline V gene. CDR3 length: 12 residues. V lost 11 bases to trimming and J lost 3 bases, with 13 bases between them. The chain carries TRBV2 and TRBJ1-2; D might be TRBD1 (5 bases). The TCR originated in a human donor with alopecia areata. The source material was CD4+ T cells sorted from blood, sampled at approximately week 36, from a patient treated with tofacitinib. The DNA for the CDR3 is TGTGCCGGAACCCAGGGTGACTATGGCTACACCTTC. It codes for CAGTQGDYGYTF.